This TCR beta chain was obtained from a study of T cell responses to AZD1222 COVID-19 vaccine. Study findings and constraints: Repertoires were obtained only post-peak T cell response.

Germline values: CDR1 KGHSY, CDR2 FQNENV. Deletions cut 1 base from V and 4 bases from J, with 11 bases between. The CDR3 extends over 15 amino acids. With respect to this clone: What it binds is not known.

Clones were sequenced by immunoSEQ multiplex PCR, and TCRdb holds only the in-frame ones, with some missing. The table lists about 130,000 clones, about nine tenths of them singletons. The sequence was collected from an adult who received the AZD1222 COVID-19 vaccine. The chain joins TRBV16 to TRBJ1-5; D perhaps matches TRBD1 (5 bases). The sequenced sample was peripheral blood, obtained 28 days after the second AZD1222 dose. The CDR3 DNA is TGTGCCAGCAGCCAATTCGGGCAGGGAAATCAGCCCCAGCATTTT. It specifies CASSQFGQGNQPQHF.